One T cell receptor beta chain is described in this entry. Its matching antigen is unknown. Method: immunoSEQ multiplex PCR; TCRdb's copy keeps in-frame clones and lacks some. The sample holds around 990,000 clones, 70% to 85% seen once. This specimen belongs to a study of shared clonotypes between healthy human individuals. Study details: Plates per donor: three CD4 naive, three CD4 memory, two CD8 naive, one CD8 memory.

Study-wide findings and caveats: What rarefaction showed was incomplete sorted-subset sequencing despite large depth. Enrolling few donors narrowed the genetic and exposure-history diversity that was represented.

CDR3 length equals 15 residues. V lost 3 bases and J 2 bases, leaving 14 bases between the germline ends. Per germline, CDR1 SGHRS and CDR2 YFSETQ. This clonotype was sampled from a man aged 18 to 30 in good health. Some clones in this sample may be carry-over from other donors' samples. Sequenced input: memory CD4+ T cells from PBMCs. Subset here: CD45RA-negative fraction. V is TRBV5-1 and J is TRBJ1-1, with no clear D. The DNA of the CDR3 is TGCGCCAGCAGCTGGTCGACCCGGGAAAACACTGAAGCTTTCTTT. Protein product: CASSWSTRENTEAFF.